This is a list of T cell receptor beta chains from one sample in a study of blood T cells in healthy people across ages. TCRdb recomputed calls from the 5' RACE reads with MiXCR, one row per CDR3 protein. The sample consists of hundreds of thousands of distinct CDR3 sequences, 24% of them appearing once. This same sample was also taken into another study, of T cells of mothers and their children.

Sequencing used blood. The receptors were gathered from a boy aged 10-17 years in good health. The CDR3 runs from the conserved cysteine through the conserved F or W. A D gene is named only where the DNA matches it firmly. Expanded clones get a size class; other rows say once, few or many, or leave the size out.

TRBV4-3	NA	TRBJ2-1	TRBD1	TGCGCCAGCAGCCAAGATGGGTGGACAGGGGATGAGGAAGAATACAATGAGCAGTTCTTC	CASSQDGWTGDEEEYNEQFF
TRBV12-3/TRBV12-4	once	TRBJ1-4	NA	TGTGCCAGCAGTGCCAGGGGAACTAATGAAAAACTGTTTTTT	CASSARGTNEKLFF
TRBV30	NA	TRBJ2-7	TRBD1	TGTGCCTGGTCCGGAGGAAGTCGGGACAGGGGATCCTACGAGCAGTACTTC	CAWSGGSRDRGSYEQYF
TRBV7-9	few	TRBJ1-1	NA	TGTGCCAGCACCCGCGGACTGAACACTGAAGCTTTCTTT	CASTRGLNTEAFF
TRBV9	few	TRBJ1-1	NA	TGTGCCAGCAGTCCTCCCGGGCCGCGGGTCACCGAAGCTTTCTTT	CASSPPGPRVTEAFF
TRBV12-3/TRBV12-4	NA	TRBJ2-7	TRBD1	TGTGCCAGCAGTCATAAGGACAGGGTCCACGAGCAGTACTTC	CASSHKDRVHEQYF
TRBV5-1	NA	TRBJ2-4	NA	TGCGCCAGCAGCTCAGGACGGCCAGACTGGGAGGCCAAAAACATTCAGTACTTC	CASSSGRPDWEAKNIQYF
TRBV6-2/TRBV6-3	few	TRBJ1-5	TRBD1	TGTGCCAGCAGCCGACAGGGGCATCAGCCCCAGCATTTT	CASSRQGHQPQHF
TRBV5-6	NA	TRBJ2-3	TRBD2	TGTGCCAGCAGCCTCCTATCCACTAGCGGGATCGGGACAGATACGCAGTATTTT	CASSLLSTSGIGTDTQYF
TRBV7-6	NA	TRBJ1-4	NA	TGTGCCAGCAGCCGCCAGAATGAAAAACTGTTTTTT	CASSRQNEKLFF
TRBV6-5	few	TRBJ2-1	NA	TGTGCCAGCAGTCCTGGGGGGGGCTACGGGGATGAGCAGTTCTTC	CASSPGGGYGDEQFF
TRBV7-2	NA	TRBJ2-1	NA	TGTGCCAGCAGCTTAGACGGGGGACCTTACAATGAGCAGTTCTTC	CASSLDGGPYNEQFF
TRBV20-1	NA	TRBJ2-5	NA	TGCAGTGCGACCAGGGTTGAGACCCAGTACTTC	CSATRVETQYF
TRBV5-1	NA	TRBJ2-7	NA	TGCGCCAGCAGCTTGGGATGGCGCTCCTACGAGCAGTACTTC	CASSLGWRSYEQYF
TRBV7-9	NA	TRBJ1-1	TRBD1	TGTGCCAGCAGCTTTAGGACAGGGGTAGGTGAAGCTTTCTTT	CASSFRTGVGEAFF
TRBV10-3	few	TRBJ2-7	NA	TGTGCCATCAGTGAGTCCGGACAGAGCTCCTACGAGCAGTACTTC	CAISESGQSSYEQYF
TRBV25-1	once	TRBJ2-1	NA	TGTGCCAGCAGTGGTTGGACGGACAATGAGCAGTTCTTC	CASSGWTDNEQFF
TRBV4-3	few	TRBJ2-5	NA	TGCGCCAGCAGCCAAGATGTCAGTCGGGGGACCCAGTACTTC	CASSQDVSRGTQYF
TRBV28	NA	TRBJ1-1	TRBD1	TGTGCCAGCAGTCCCGACAGGGTCCGAGGAACTTTCTTT	CASSPDRVRGTFF
TRBV14	NA	TRBJ1-2	TRBD1	TGTGCCAGCAGCCAAGATTTCAGGGGGGCCTATGGCTACACCTTC	CASSQDFRGAYGYTF
TRBV4-3	NA	TRBJ2-7	NA	TGCGCCAGCAGCCAAGAAGTAGGAGACGTTTACGGGGTCTACGAGCAGTACTTC	CASSQEVGDVYGVYEQYF
TRBV24-1	NA	TRBJ2-2	TRBD1	TGTGCCACCAGTGATTCGGACAGGATGTGGGAGCTGTTTTTT	CATSDSDRMWELFF
TRBV20-1	NA	TRBJ2-3	NA	TGCAGTGCTAGGGCCGACAGAGCCGACGCAGATACGCAGTATTTT	CSARADRADADTQYF
TRBV9	NA	TRBJ1-2	NA	TGTGCCAGCAGGGGGCTAACGTATGGCTACACCTTC	CASRGLTYGYTF
TRBV4-3	NA	TRBJ2-7	TRBD1	TGCGCCAGCAGCCAAGAACGGGACAGGGGCTCCTACGAGCAGTACTTC	CASSQERDRGSYEQYF
TRBV20-1	NA	TRBJ2-7	NA	TGCAGTGCTAGTAGCGGACGGCCCACCTACGAGCAGTACTTC	CSASSGRPTYEQYF
TRBV5-8	few	TRBJ1-1	NA	TGTGCCAGCATATGGCTGAGCACTGAAGCTTTCTTT	CASIWLSTEAFF
TRBV7-2	few	TRBJ1-3	NA	TGTGCCAGCAGCGAATCTGGAGGAAACACCATATATTTT	CASSESGGNTIYF
TRBV7-8	few	TRBJ2-5	TRBD1	TGTGCCAGCAGCTTACCGGACAGGGGACAATATGAAGAGACCCAGTACTTC	CASSLPDRGQYEETQYF
TRBV7-9	few	TRBJ2-5	NA	TGTGCCAGCAGCTCCTATTTGGGCGGGGTACAAGAGACCCAGTACTTC	CASSSYLGGVQETQYF
TRBV28	NA	TRBJ2-5	TRBD2	TGTGCCAGCAGTTTAACTAGCGGGGGACAAGAGGCCCAGTACTTC	CASSLTSGGQEAQYF
TRBV7-9	few	TRBJ2-2	TRBD2	TGTGCCAGCAGCCCTATAGGACTAGCGGGAGTGTCCGGGGAGCTGTTTTTT	CASSPIGLAGVSGELFF
TRBV28	NA	TRBJ2-2	NA	TGTGCCAGCAGCCTTGGGGTTTCCACCGGGGAGCTGTTTTTT	CASSLGVSTGELFF
TRBV3-1	NA	TRBJ2-3	NA	TGTGCCAGCAGCCAAGATTGGGCTAGGCGCACAGATACGCAGTATTTT	CASSQDWARRTDTQYF
TRBV28	few	TRBJ2-5	NA	TGTGCCAGCAGTTTAAGCCCCGGGCAAGAGACCCAGTACTTC	CASSLSPGQETQYF
TRBV11-1	many	TRBJ2-5	NA	TGTGCCAGCAGCGCGGACCGTCAAGAGACCCAGTACTTC	CASSADRQETQYF
TRBV7-2	NA	TRBJ2-1	TRBD1	TGTGCCAGCAGCTTAGTGTCCCAGGGGGCAAAAGGGGATGAGCAGTTCTTC	CASSLVSQGAKGDEQFF
TRBV7-9	NA	TRBJ1-4	NA	TGTGCCAGCAGCGAGAACGAAGAACTGTTTTTT	CASSENEELFF
TRBV20-1	NA	TRBJ2-3	NA	TGCAGTGCTGGAGGTGTATTGGATACGCAGTATTTT	CSAGGVLDTQYF
TRBV3-1	NA	TRBJ1-4	NA	TGTGCCAGCAGCCTCGGGCCCTCCGGTAGGGAAAAACTGTTTTTT	CASSLGPSGREKLFF
TRBV6-6	few	TRBJ2-5	TRBD2	TGTGCCAGCAGTTACCCGGGGGGTGGCGAGACTCAGTACTTC	CASSYPGGGETQYF
TRBV9	NA	TRBJ2-3	NA	TGTGCCAGCAGCGATAGCGGCCGCACAGATACGCAGTATTTT	CASSDSGRTDTQYF
TRBV12-3/TRBV12-4	few	TRBJ1-2	NA	TGTGCCAGCAGTCTGCCCCGGAACTATGGCTACACCTTC	CASSLPRNYGYTF
TRBV12-3/TRBV12-4	many	TRBJ2-7	NA	TGTGCCAGCAGTCCCCTGGGGGAACCCTACGAGCAGTACTTC	CASSPLGEPYEQYF
TRBV29-1	few	TRBJ2-1	TRBD1	TGCAGCGTTAAACCGGGACAGGGGTACAATGAGCAGTTCTTC	CSVKPGQGYNEQFF
TRBV15	NA	TRBJ2-1	NA	TGTGCCACCAGCAGAGGTGACGGAGGCTCCTACAATGAGCAGTTCTTC	CATSRGDGGSYNEQFF
TRBV20-1	many	TRBJ2-2	TRBD2	TGCAGTGCTACCCCGGGGAGGGGATACACCGGGGAGCTGTTTTTT	CSATPGRGYTGELFF
TRBV14	few	TRBJ2-2	NA	TGTGCCAGCAGCCAAGTTTGGAAGGACACCGGGGAGCTGTTTTTT	CASSQVWKDTGELFF
TRBV4-3	NA	TRBJ2-5	NA	TGCGCCAGCAGCCAAGCAGTAGGACCCCAAGAGACCCAGTACTTC	CASSQAVGPQETQYF
TRBV7-9	NA	TRBJ2-7	TRBD1	TGTGCCAGCAGGGGACAGGGGGTTAACGAGCAGTACTTC	CASRGQGVNEQYF
TRBV5-1	once	TRBJ2-5	NA	TGCGCCAGCAGCTTAATCGACTCGCCAGAGACCCAGTACTTC	CASSLIDSPETQYF
TRBV2	few	TRBJ2-5	TRBD2	TGTGCCAGCCTTTTTGGGGGGGACGGACAAGAGACCCAGTACTTC	CASLFGGDGQETQYF
TRBV20-1	many	TRBJ2-7	TRBD2	TGCAGTGCTAGAGACCTTGGACTAGCTCAGTCCGAGCAGTACTTC	CSARDLGLAQSEQYF